These T cell receptor beta chains were read from a single sample in a study of blood T cells in healthy people across ages. A single record per CDR3 protein comes from TCRdb applying MiXCR to the 5' RACE reads. The top ten hold around 21% of the sample, which has some 920,000 distinct CDR3 sequences, just over 50% seen once. Material: blood. These receptors were taken from a woman aged 55 to 70 in good health. The CDR3 runs from the conserved cysteine through the conserved F or W. Fields, in order: D gene, clone size, J gene, V gene, CDR3 DNA, CDR3 protein. A D gene is named only where the DNA matches it firmly. Expanded clones are given a class, and other clones once, few, many or no size at all.

NA | many | TRBJ2-7 | TRBV11-2 | TGTGCCAGCAGCTTAGGGGCGGCAGCCTACGAGCAGTACTTC | CASSLGAAAYEQYF
TRBD2 | NA | TRBJ2-4 | TRBV28 | TGTGCCAGCAGTTTTACACTAGCGGCTCCGCGGTGGGAGCAGTACTTC | CASSFTLAAPRWEQYF
TRBD1 | many | TRBJ2-1 | TRBV29-1 | TGCAGCGTTGAAGACCAGGGACAGGGGAGGTACAATGAGCAGTTCTTC | CSVEDQGQGRYNEQFF
TRBD1 | few | TRBJ1-2 | TRBV7-2 | TGTGCCAGCAGCTGGGGGACAGGGAGGGATGGCTACACCTTC | CASSWGTGRDGYTF
NA | few | TRBJ1-2 | TRBV10-3 | TGTGCCATTCGGGCAGGGATGTTGGATGGCTACACCTTC | CAIRAGMLDGYTF
NA | few | TRBJ1-2 | TRBV7-2 | TGTGCCAGCAGCTTAGCAGGGTCTAACTATGGCTACACCTTC | CASSLAGSNYGYTF
NA | NA | TRBJ2-7 | TRBV3-1 | TGTGCCAGCAGCACTCGGACAGTAAGGGAGCAGTACTTC | CASSTRTVREQYF
TRBD2 | NA | TRBJ2-7 | TRBV7-8 | TGTGCCAGCAGCATAGGGTGGGGGGGCGAGCAGTACTTC | CASSIGWGGEQYF
NA | NA | TRBJ2-7 | TRBV9 | TGTGCCAGCAGCGCGACTACCGACGAGCAGTACTTC | CASSATTDEQYF
NA | few | TRBJ1-5 | TRBV12-3/TRBV12-4 | TGTGCCAGCAGTTTTTTAGGGGCCGATCAGCCCCAGCATTTT | CASSFLGADQPQHF
NA | NA | TRBJ2-7 | TRBV4-3 | TGCGCCAGCAGCCAAGATAGGCTAGATAAATACGAGCAGTACTTC | CASSQDRLDKYEQYF
TRBD1 | NA | TRBJ1-1 | TRBV18 | TGTGCCAGCTCACGGAACTCACCGGGACAGGGACCAGCCACTGAAGCTTTCTTT | CASSRNSPGQGPATEAFF
NA | NA | TRBJ2-5 | TRBV11-2 | TGTGCCAGCAGCTTAGGAGGGACCCTAAGGGAGACCCAGTACTTC | CASSLGGTLRETQYF
TRBD2 | NA | TRBJ2-1 | TRBV27 | TGTGCCAGCAGTTTATCGATACGCGGGGGCAATGAGCAGTTCTTC | CASSLSIRGGNEQFF
NA | NA | TRBJ1-5 | TRBV30 | TGTGCCTGGAGTGTACAGGGAGGTCAGCCCCAGCATTTT | CAWSVQGGQPQHF
NA | few | TRBJ2-4 | TRBV28 | TGTGCCACCCGAGGGCTAGCCAAAAACATTCAGTACTTC | CATRGLAKNIQYF
NA | NA | TRBJ2-7 | TRBV3-1 | TGTGCCAGCAGCCAATCGGGTGAGCAGTACTTC | CASSQSGEQYF
NA | NA | TRBJ2-7 | TRBV25-1 | TGTGCCAGCAGTGGGTGGGGATCGAGCTCCTACAATGAGCAGTACTTC | CASSGWGSSSYNEQYF
NA | NA | TRBJ1-2 | TRBV5-5 | TGTGCCAGCAGCTTGATTCTCTGGGACGGAGATGGCTACACCTTC | CASSLILWDGDGYTF
NA | once | TRBJ2-3 | TRBV28 | TGTGCCAGCAGTCGTCCAGGGGGCACAGATACGCAGTATTTT | CASSRPGGTDTQYF
NA | NA | TRBJ2-7 | TRBV18 | TGTGCCAGCTCACTAGTAAAAACCTACGAGCAGTACTTC | CASSLVKTYEQYF
NA | NA | TRBJ2-1 | TRBV29-1 | TGCAGCGCTTCTGGGGGGAGCGCCTACAATGAGCAGTTCTTC | CSASGGSAYNEQFF
TRBD2 | NA | TRBJ2-3 | TRBV20-1 | TGCAGTGCATTAGCGGGAGGTAACGCAGATACGCAGTATTTT | CSALAGGNADTQYF
NA | NA | TRBJ2-3 | TRBV3-1 | TGTGCCAGCAGCCAAGATCGGATCTCCGATACGCAGTATTTT | CASSQDRISDTQYF
NA | NA | TRBJ1-1 | TRBV6-2/TRBV6-3 | TGTGCCAGCAGTTACTGGGGAAAGGACACTGAAGCTTTCTTT | CASSYWGKDTEAFF
NA | few | TRBJ2-7 | TRBV10-2 | TGCGCCAGCAGAGCCGCGGGCGTAAGCTCCTACGAGCAGTACTTC | CASRAAGVSSYEQYF
NA | NA | TRBJ2-3 | TRBV7-9 | TGTGCCAGCAGCTTCGAGACAGATACGCAGTATTTT | CASSFETDTQYF
NA | NA | TRBJ2-2 | TRBV10-3 | TGTGCCATCAGCGGATGGGGGACTCAATTGACCGGGGAGCTGTTTTTT | CAISGWGTQLTGELFF
TRBD2 | NA | TRBJ2-7 | TRBV4-3 | TGCGCCAGCAGCCCCGGGACTAGCGGGAGGTGGGCGATCGAGCAGTACTTC | CASSPGTSGRWAIEQYF
TRBD2 | many | TRBJ2-1 | TRBV12-3/TRBV12-4 | TGTGCCAGCAGTCCCCGGACTAGCGGGAAGATCGATGAGCAGTTCTTC | CASSPRTSGKIDEQFF
NA | few | TRBJ1-2 | TRBV25-1 | TGTGCCAGCAGCTTACAGGGTGGCTACACCTTC | CASSLQGGYTF